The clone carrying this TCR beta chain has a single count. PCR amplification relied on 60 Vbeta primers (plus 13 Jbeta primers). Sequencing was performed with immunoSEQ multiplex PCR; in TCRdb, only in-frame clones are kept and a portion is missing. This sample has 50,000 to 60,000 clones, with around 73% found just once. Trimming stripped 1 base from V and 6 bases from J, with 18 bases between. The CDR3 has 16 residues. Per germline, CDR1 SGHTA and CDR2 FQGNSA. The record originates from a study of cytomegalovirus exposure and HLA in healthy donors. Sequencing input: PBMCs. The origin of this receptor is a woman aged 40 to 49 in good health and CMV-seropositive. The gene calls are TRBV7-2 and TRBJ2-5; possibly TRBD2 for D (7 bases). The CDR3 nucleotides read TGTGCCAGCAGCTTAGAACGGGCGGGGGCCGAGAAGACCCAGTACTTC. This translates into CASSLERAGAEKTQYF.